Given below is one T cell receptor beta chain in context. V lost 5 bases, J lost 4 bases, and 15 bases lay in between. Germline V gives CDR1 LGHDT, CDR2 YNNKEL (reference sequence). The CDR3 runs to 15 residues. The data were produced by immunoSEQ multiplex PCR, yet TCRdb's version contains in-frame clones alone and is incomplete. The sample shows about 340,000 clones, 65% to 90% of them seen only once. This sample is part of a study of blood T cell repertoires in COVID-19. Background on the study: Samples of COVID-19 (acute and convalescent) were obtained from the United States, Italy and Spain. PBMCs, B-cell-depleted T cells, or T cells were the source of the cDNA or gDNA that made up the material.

Ages ranged from about 18 to 89 years, with residence in 24 US areas. Clinical history reported by participants formed the basis on which cohorts were assigned. This chain links TRBV3-1 (or the pseudogene TRBV3-2) with TRBJ1-3; possibly TRBD1 for D (6 bases). The sequence derives from a woman aged 40 to 50 with acute COVID-19. The sample was PBMCs or T cells enriched from blood (not recorded which). DNA of the CDR3: TGTGCCAGCAGCGAAGCGACAGGCGCGGGAAACACCATATATTTT. It is translated as CASSEATGAGNTIYF.